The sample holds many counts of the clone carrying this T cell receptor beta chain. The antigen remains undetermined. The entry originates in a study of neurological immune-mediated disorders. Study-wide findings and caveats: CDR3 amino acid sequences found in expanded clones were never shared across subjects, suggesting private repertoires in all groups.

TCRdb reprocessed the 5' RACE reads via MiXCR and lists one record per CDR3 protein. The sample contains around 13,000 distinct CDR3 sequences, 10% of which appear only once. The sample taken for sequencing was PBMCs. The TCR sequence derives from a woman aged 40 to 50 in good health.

Written as DNA, the CDR3 is TGTGCCATCAGCCACGAGGGGTATAACGAGCAGTACTTC. This sequence encodes CAISHEGYNEQYF. This sequence joins TRBV10-3 and TRBJ2-7, with D perhaps matching TRBD1 or TRBD2 (5 bases each). This CDR3 has 13 residues. Germline loops: CDR1 ENHRY, CDR2 SYGVKD. The V end was cut by 6 bases, the J end by 5 bases, with 14 bases between.